This TCR beta chain was documented in a study of blood T cell repertoires in COVID-19. Assay: immunoSEQ multiplex PCR; the TCRdb copy retains only in-frame clones and omits some. The sample includes 200,000 to 250,000 clones, about 84% seen only once; the top ten take over 7%. V lost 6 bases, J lost 1 base, and 9 bases lay in between. CDR1 is MNHEY, CDR2 SMNVEV, per germline (reference sequence). The CDR3 has 14 residues. Sequencing input: PBMCs or T cells enriched from blood (not recorded which). The V call is TRBV27, the J call TRBJ2-2; maybe TRBD1 (6 bases). The TCR originated in a woman in her forties with acute COVID-19. The CDR3 sequence is CASRGHKNTGELFF. The CDR3 bases are TGTGCCAGCAGGGGACACAAGAACACCGGGGAGCTGTTTTTT.